This T cell receptor (beta chain) comes out of a study of blood T cells in healthy people across ages. Study-wide results and limits: Conclusively comparing naive with antigen-experienced cells was impossible with unsorted PBMCs.

PCR was performed a second time for about 7 to 11 cycles using a sample-barcoded 5' primer and a J-beta primer mix. TCRdb fed the 5' RACE reads into MiXCR, producing one record per CDR3 protein. This table has over 750,000 distinct CDR3 sequences, around a quarter appearing once. This clonotype has more than one count but fewer than ten. Its antigen remains unidentified. The CDR3 has 15 residues. CDR1 is SGHAT and CDR2 is FQDESV in the germline V gene (reference sequence). The junction had 4 bases not matched to a gene; V was cut back by 1 base and J by 7 bases. The data also belong to a second study, concerning T cells of mothers and their children. From that paper: Donors comprised a few healthy Caucasian mothers plus their six children. Per mother, over 9.5 million TCR beta CDR3 reads were obtained; per child, 2.5 million to 3.5 million.

This sequence joins TRBV11-1 and TRBJ2-1, with TRBD2 matching over 10 bases. The specimen was blood. The clonotype originates from a boy between 10 and 17 years old in good health. The CDR3 spells CASSLGASGSNEQFF. The CDR3 DNA reads TGTGCCAGCAGCTTAGGGGCTAGCGGGAGTAATGAGCAGTTCTTC.